One sample yielded the 4 T cell receptor beta chains listed below, sequenced in a study of blood T cell repertoires in COVID-19. Profiling relied on immunoSEQ multiplex PCR, and the TCRdb table lists in-frame clones only, not all of them. The sample yields 120,000 to 150,000 clones, over 75% seen once. Sequencing used PBMCs or T cells enriched from blood (not recorded which). The receptor set was obtained from a woman aged 25 to 39 with acute COVID-19.

This CDR3 is CASSLAGGDYNEQFF. CDR3 bases: TGTGCCAGCAGCTTAGCGGGAGGCGACTACAATGAGCAGTTCTTC. The J gene is TRBJ2-1, the V gene TRBV3-1 (or the pseudogene TRBV3-2); 10 bases match TRBD2. The CDR3 contains 15 residues. V shed 5 bases, J shed 3 bases, and the junction held 4 bases outside the gene matches. CDR1 LGHDT and CDR2 YNNKEL come from the germline V gene (reference sequence).

The chain links TRBV5-3 to TRBJ2-1; maybe TRBD2 (6 bases). TRBV5-3 is noted as an ORF with a role that remains uncertain. Trimming took 4 bases from V and 3 from J, leaving 11 bases between them. The CDR3 extends over 14 amino acids. CDR3 loop: CARSKEGNYNEQFF. The CDR3 region has the DNA TGTGCCAGAAGCAAGGAGGGGAACTACAATGAGCAGTTCTTC.

The chain employs TRBV5-4 and TRBJ2-3, with 8 bases lining up with TRBD2. CDR3 length equals 16 residues. Trimming cost V 0 bases and J 4 bases; bases outside gene matches: 7. Per germline, CDR1 SGHNT and CDR2 YYREEE (reference sequence). CDR3 DNA: TGTGCCAGCAGCTTGGCCGCGCGGGGGGCGTCAGATACGCAGTATTTT. This translates into CASSLAARGASDTQYF.

J is TRBJ2-5 and V is TRBV7-6; maybe TRBD1 (6 bases). This CDR3 is 13 amino acids long. The V gene lost 5 bases and the J gene lost 2 bases, with 9 bases spanning the gap. Germline CDR1 SGHVS, CDR2 FNYEAQ. CDR3 sequence reads: CASSNRVQETQYF. The CDR3 DNA follows: TGTGCCAGCAGCAACAGGGTTCAAGAGACCCAGTACTTC.